Listed below are T cell receptor beta chains from one sample, sequenced in a study of blood T cell repertoires in COVID-19. Assay used: immunoSEQ multiplex PCR; TCRdb lists only in-frame clones, some missing. The sample holds 290,000 or so clones, almost 90% seen once. The sample comprised PBMCs or T cells enriched from blood (not recorded which). These receptors originate from a woman aged 18-35 years with acute COVID-19. Both conserved end residues are part of each CDR3. Each record gives: CDR3 length, V gene, CDR3 protein.

cdr3_length: 16; v_call: TRBV28; cdr3_aa: CASSLPGLAGDNEQFF
cdr3_length: 15; v_call: TRBV5-5; cdr3_aa: CASSPTGTPGNTIYF
cdr3_length: 13; v_call: TRBV5-1; cdr3_aa: CASSLDRGYEQYF
cdr3_length: 13; v_call: TRBV27; cdr3_aa: CASRGRGENGYTF
cdr3_length: 15; v_call: TRBV2; cdr3_aa: CASRGQGLNTGELFF
cdr3_length: 15; v_call: TRBV10-3; cdr3_aa: CATATGTSEYNEQFF
cdr3_length: 14; v_call: TRBV5-4; cdr3_aa: CASSVGQRNEKLFF
cdr3_length: 15; v_call: TRBV27; cdr3_aa: CASRTAVLMNTEAFF
cdr3_length: 14; v_call: TRBV27; cdr3_aa: CASSSQRSAGELFF
cdr3_length: 13; v_call: TRBV28; cdr3_aa: CASSSLRTDTQYF
cdr3_length: 14; v_call: TRBV7-2; cdr3_aa: CASSPSGLSYEQYF
cdr3_length: 15; v_call: TRBV5-1; cdr3_aa: CASSFTTGVGNEQFF
cdr3_length: 15; v_call: TRBV12-5; cdr3_aa: CASGFIQGYTGELFF
cdr3_length: 15; v_call: TRBV6-5; cdr3_aa: CASSEYRKGNTEAFF
cdr3_length: 14; v_call: TRBV28; cdr3_aa: CASSLEGQGYEQYF
cdr3_length: 15; v_call: TRBV15; cdr3_aa: CATKSGDGSSYEQYF
cdr3_length: 14; v_call: TRBV2; cdr3_aa: CASSEGGAGQRAFF
cdr3_length: 14; v_call: TRBV19; cdr3_aa: CASSIVIGDYGYTF
cdr3_length: 15; v_call: TRBV3-1/TRBV3-2; cdr3_aa: CASSLFNTDSYTQYF
cdr3_length: 12; v_call: TRBV28; cdr3_aa: CASSLRNYGYTF
cdr3_length: 18; v_call: TRBV10-3; cdr3_aa: CAISARTGGVPDTGELFF
cdr3_length: 15; v_call: TRBV30; cdr3_aa: CASRGFAGAYNEQFF
cdr3_length: 12; v_call: TRBV28; cdr3_aa: CASSLRGAVQFF
cdr3_length: 16; v_call: TRBV18; cdr3_aa: CASSPPQGANTGELFF